This is a list of T cell receptor beta chains from one sample in a study of blood T cell repertoires in COVID-19. Sequencing was performed with immunoSEQ multiplex PCR; in TCRdb, only in-frame clones are kept and a portion is missing. The table has approximately 250,000 clones, 82% seen once. The sequenced sample was PBMCs or T cells enriched from blood (not recorded which). These receptors were taken from a man aged 40-50 years who had recovered from COVID-19. Each CDR3 is given with its conserved first and last residue.

TRBJ1-2 TRBV29-1 CSVDLHRGNYGYTF
TRBJ2-5 TRBV18 CASSPTVAQGEGGETQYF
TRBJ1-1 TRBV5-1 CASSWTGVNTEAFF
TRBJ2-3 TRBV10-3 CATRGSGWPTQYF
TRBJ1-2 TRBV4-1 CASSQWNEGIGGYTF
TRBJ1-6 TRBV6-5 CASRGGPTNSPLHF
TRBJ2-5 TRBV9 CASSVHQEETQYF
TRBJ1-5 TRBV10-3 CAISESGLIIHQPQHF
TRBJ1-2 TRBV4-1 CASSQGAGTYGYTF
TRBJ1-6 TRBV6-1 CASSGWVRGGNSPLHF
TRBJ1-6 TRBV28 CASSANSPLHF
TRBJ1-6 TRBV7-9 CASSLSQGYNSPLHF
TRBJ2-7 TRBV11-3 CASSQQGNYEQYF
TRBJ1-1 TRBV5-6 CASSLRGLAMNTEAFF
TRBJ1-5 TRBV6-5 CASTTPGQPQHF
TRBJ1-3 TRBV11-2 CASSLASGTGNTIYF
TRBJ1-5 TRBV18 CASSPGGNQPQHF
TRBJ1-2 TRBV7-2 CASSSRTGDYGYTF
TRBJ2-1 TRBV11-1 CASSSRDSSYNEQFF
TRBJ2-2 TRBV2 CASNPGNTGELFF
TRBJ1-2 TRBV18 CASSPGAGVSYGYTF
TRBJ1-1 TRBV28 CASSLLDSRTEAFF
TRBJ1-6 TRBV28 CASSLSGTGRVSPLHF
TRBJ1-4 TRBV14 CASSQDRRSTNEKLFF
TRBJ2-1 TRBV3-1/TRBV3-2 CASSQEGISGRIEQFF
TRBJ1-6 TRBV3-1/TRBV3-2 CASSQWFSQGNSPLHF
TRBJ2-5 TRBV3-1/TRBV3-2 CASSRGSGLAGKETQYF
TRBJ2-5 TRBV9 CASSHGQPGQTQYF